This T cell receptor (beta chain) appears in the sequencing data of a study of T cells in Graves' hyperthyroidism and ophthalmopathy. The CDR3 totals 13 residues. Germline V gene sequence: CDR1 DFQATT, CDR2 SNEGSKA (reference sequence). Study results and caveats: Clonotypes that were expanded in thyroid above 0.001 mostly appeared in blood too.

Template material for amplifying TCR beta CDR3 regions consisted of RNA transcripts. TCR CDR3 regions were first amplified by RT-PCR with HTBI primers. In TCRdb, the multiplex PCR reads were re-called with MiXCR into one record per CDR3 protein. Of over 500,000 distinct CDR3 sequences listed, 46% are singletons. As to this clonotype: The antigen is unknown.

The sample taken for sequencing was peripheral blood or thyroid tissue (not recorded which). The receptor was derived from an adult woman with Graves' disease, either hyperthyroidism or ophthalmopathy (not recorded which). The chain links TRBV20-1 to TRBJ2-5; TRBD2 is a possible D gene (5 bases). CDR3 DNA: TGCAGCCCAGGTGGAGGACGGCAAGAGACCCAGTACTTC. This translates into CSPGGGRQETQYF.